This TCR beta chain originates from a study of blood T cell repertoires in COVID-19. The wider study: Both acute and convalescent COVID-19 samples were obtained from the United States, Italy and Spain. Sample material is recorded as cDNA or gDNA derived from T cells, B-cell-depleted T cells, or PBMCs.

The CDR3 has 18 amino acids. V dropped 0 bases and J dropped 8 bases, with 20 bases sitting between them. CDR1 and CDR2 from the germline V gene are LGHDT and YNNKEL (reference sequence). TCRdb's table, derived via immunoSEQ multiplex PCR, lists solely in-frame clones and lacks some. The sample yields roughly 200,000 clones, 70% to 90% seen once. The clonotype originates from a man aged 55-75 years with active or convalescent COVID-19. This chain connects TRBV3-1 (or the pseudogene TRBV3-2) to TRBJ1-6, with D possibly TRBD1 on 5 matching bases. The sequenced sample was peripheral blood. CDR3 sequence (DNA): TGTGCCAGCAGCCAAGATAATGGGGCAGGGATGTTTCATTCACCCCTCCACTTT. It encodes CASSQDNGAGMFHSPLHF.